This TCR beta chain was observed in a study of OX40 agonist ivuxolimab in advanced cancers. Study-wide context: Ivuxolimab, which targeted the costimulatory receptor OX40 (CD134), was an agonistic, fully human IgG2 monoclonal antibody. Intravenous ivuxolimab was administered to patients every 2 weeks at six dose levels: 0.01, 0.1, 0.3, 1.5, 3 and 10 mg/kg. Of the roughly 51 patients in dose escalation, around 20 had hepatocellular carcinoma, some 15 had melanoma, 9 had renal cell carcinoma and 9 had head and neck cancer. The dose-escalation cohort was around 84% male with a mean age of about 60 years, ranging from roughly 20 to 80. Patients were allowed to have had prior anti-PD-1, anti-PD-L1 or anti-CTLA-4 therapy, and 40% to 45% of the dose-escalation patients had previously received checkpoint inhibitors. Partial responses occurred in three dose-escalation patients: two with cutaneous melanoma and one with hepatocellular carcinoma. The purpose of peripheral TCRbeta sequencing was to test whether ivuxolimab changed TCR sequence diversity and led to clonal T-cell expansion. The paper reports the monotherapy dose-escalation portion (N of about 47 patients) of the phase I ivuxolimab trial.

A word on this clone: Its binding antigen is unknown. Base qualities are missing; no much larger clone stands one base away.

The trial excluded patients who had a history of autoimmune disease or were on systemic immunosuppression. Peripheral blood for TCR sequencing was collected from all dose cohorts at baseline, on cycle 4 day 1, and on cycle 7 day 1. The samples were drawn from a first-in-human, open-label, multicenter phase I dose-escalation trial of ivuxolimab. Adults with locally advanced or metastatic head and neck squamous cell, hepatocellular, melanoma or renal cell carcinoma were enrolled in the trial. Before TCR sequencing, CD4+ and CD8+ T cells were separately sorted from peripheral blood. CDR3 length: 14 amino acids, cysteine to phenylalanine. Just the 42-base CDR3 DNA is kept, in frame starting at base 1. According to the germline V gene, CDR1 reads SGHTA and CDR2 reads FQGTGA. V loses 0 bases at its end and J loses 6 bases; junction bases beyond the gene matches: 2. Paper-wide results and their limitations: Low levels of normalized T-cell clonal expansion were also shown by some nonresponding patients. In the 0.1-3.0 mg/kg groups, partial responders were among the patients with the lowest normalized peripheral clonal expansion, particularly in CD8+ T cells. After ivuxolimab, expanded clones were on average more numerous among CD8+ T cells than among CD4+ T cells. The antigen specificity of the clonally expanded peripheral T cells was not determined. Clonal expansion of both CD4+ and CD8+ blood T cells was observed from baseline to week 6 at doses 0.1 to 3.0 mg/kg.

Genomic DNA was extracted from sorted cells for sequencing of the TCRbeta CDR3 region. The immunoSEQ Assay was used for sequencing of TCRbeta CDR3 regions. TCRdb obtained this table from immuneACCESS and retained in-frame rearrangements with V and J assigned. These tables miss some clones; where compared with another copy, unresolved V genes account for less than half of the shortfall, and the remainder is unexplained. In this sample the table shows under 85,000 clones, about 93% of which occur a single time. The ten largest clones capture 11% of the sample. This receptor was obtained from an adult with an advanced solid tumor such as melanoma, head and neck, liver or kidney cancer. The rearranged segments are TRBV7-3 and TRBJ2-5; 9 bases in between match TRBD2. Sequencing was performed on CD4+ or CD8+ T cells sorted from blood, taken in a trial of the OX40 agonist ivuxolimab. For the CDR3, the sequence is CASSLTSGSKTQYF. The DNA is as follows: TGTGCCAGCAGCTTAACTAGCGGGAGTAAGACCCAGTACTTC.